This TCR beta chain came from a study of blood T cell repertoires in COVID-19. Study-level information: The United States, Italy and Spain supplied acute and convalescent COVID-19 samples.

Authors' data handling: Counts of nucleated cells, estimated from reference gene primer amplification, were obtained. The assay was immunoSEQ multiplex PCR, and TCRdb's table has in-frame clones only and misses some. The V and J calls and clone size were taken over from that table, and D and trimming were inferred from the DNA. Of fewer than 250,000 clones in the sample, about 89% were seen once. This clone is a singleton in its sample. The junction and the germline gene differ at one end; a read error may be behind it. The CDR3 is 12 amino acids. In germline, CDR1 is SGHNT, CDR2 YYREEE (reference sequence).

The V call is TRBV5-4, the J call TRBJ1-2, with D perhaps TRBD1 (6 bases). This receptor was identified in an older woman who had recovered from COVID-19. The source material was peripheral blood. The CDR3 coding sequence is TGTGCCAGCACCTTGGACAGCCGTGGCTACACCTTC. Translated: CASTLDSRGYTF. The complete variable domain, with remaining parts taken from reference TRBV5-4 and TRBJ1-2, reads ETGVTQSPTHLIKTRGQQVTLRCSSQSGHNTVSWYQQALGQGPQFIFQYYREEENGRGNFPPRFSGLQFPNYSSELNVNALELDDSALYLCASTLDSRGYTFGSGTRLTVV.